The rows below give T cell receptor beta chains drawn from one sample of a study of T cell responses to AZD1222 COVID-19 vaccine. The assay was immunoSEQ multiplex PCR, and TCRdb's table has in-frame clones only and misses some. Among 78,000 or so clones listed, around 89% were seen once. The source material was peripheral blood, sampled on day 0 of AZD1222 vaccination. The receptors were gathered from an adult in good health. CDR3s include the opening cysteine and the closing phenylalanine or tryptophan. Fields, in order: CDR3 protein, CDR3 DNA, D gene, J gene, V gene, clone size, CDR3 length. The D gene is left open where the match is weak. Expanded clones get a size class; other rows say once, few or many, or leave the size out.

CDR3: CASTSRVGLITDTQYF
DNA: TGTGCCAGCACCTCCCGAGTGGGACTAATCACAGATACGCAGTATTTT
D: TRBD2
J: TRBJ2-3
V: TRBV7-9
size: NA
length: 16

CDR3: CASSEHYEQYF
DNA: TGTGCCAGCAGTGAGCACTACGAGCAGTACTTC
D: NA
J: TRBJ2-7
V: TRBV6-1
size: NA
length: 11

CDR3: CSVALERQEAFF
DNA: TGCAGCGTTGCCCTGGAAAGACAGGAAGCTTTCTTT
D: NA
J: TRBJ1-1
V: TRBV29-1
size: once
length: 12

CDR3: CASSPSGIYEQYF
DNA: TGTGCCAGCAGTCCGTCAGGGATTTACGAGCAGTACTTC
D: NA
J: TRBJ2-7
V: TRBV5-8
size: NA
length: 13

CDR3: CASSPQGGLAKNIQYF
DNA: TGTGCCAGCAGCCCGCAGGGGGGTCTAGCCAAAAACATTCAGTACTTC
D: NA
J: TRBJ2-4
V: TRBV7-2
size: NA
length: 16

CDR3: CASSSGTPRETQYF
DNA: TGTGCCAGCAGCTCCGGGACTCCAAGGGAGACCCAGTACTTC
D: NA
J: TRBJ2-5
V: TRBV5-5
size: NA
length: 14

CDR3: CASSVVWTDTQYF
DNA: TGTGCCAGCAGCGTAGTTTGGACAGATACGCAGTATTTT
D: NA
J: TRBJ2-3
V: TRBV9
size: few
length: 13

CDR3: CASSPPLGTEAFF
DNA: TGTGCCAGCAGCCCTCCTCTCGGGACTGAAGCTTTCTTT
D: NA
J: TRBJ1-1
V: TRBV9
size: NA
length: 13

CDR3: CSASGDNLMNTEAFF
DNA: TGCAGTGCTAGTGGGGACAACCTAATGAACACTGAAGCTTTCTTT
D: NA
J: TRBJ1-1
V: TRBV20-1
size: NA
length: 15

CDR3: CASSDTGSYEQYF
DNA: TGCGCCAGCAGTGATACCGGCAGCTACGAGCAGTACTTC
D: NA
J: TRBJ2-7
V: TRBV5-1
size: NA
length: 13

CDR3: CASTKPRTASNQPQHF
DNA: TGTGCCAGCACTAAACCCCGGACGGCTAGCAATCAGCCCCAGCATTTT
D: NA
J: TRBJ1-5
V: TRBV28
size: NA
length: 16

CDR3: CASSLDAANSPLHF
DNA: TGCGCCAGCAGCTTGGACGCAGCTAATTCACCCCTCCACTTT
D: NA
J: TRBJ1-6
V: TRBV5-1
size: NA
length: 14

CDR3: CASSSRGSLASHNEQFF
DNA: TGTGCCAGCAGCTCCCGGGGCTCACTAGCGAGCCACAATGAGCAGTTCTTC
D: TRBD2
J: TRBJ2-1
V: TRBV5-5
size: NA
length: 17

CDR3: CASSPRLLIYGYTF
DNA: TGTGCCAGCAGCCCAAGACTACTCATTTATGGCTACACCTTC
D: NA
J: TRBJ1-2
V: TRBV7-8
size: NA
length: 14

CDR3: CASSLGDWVGYTF
DNA: TGTGCCAGCAGCTTAGGGGACTGGGTAGGCTACACCTTC
D: NA
J: TRBJ1-2
V: TRBV11-2
size: NA
length: 13

CDR3: CASSLQGYEQYF
DNA: TGTGCCAGCAGCCTACAGGGTTATGAGCAGTACTTC
D: NA
J: TRBJ2-7
V: TRBV5-6
size: NA
length: 12

CDR3: CASSSKQGGMPQHF
DNA: TGTGCCAGCAGTTCCAAACAGGGGGGGATGCCCCAGCATTTT
D: TRBD1
J: TRBJ1-5
V: TRBV7-2
size: NA
length: 14

CDR3: CACFSGGPYNEQFF
DNA: TGTGCCTGTTTTAGCGGGGGCCCCTACAATGAGCAGTTCTTC
D: TRBD2
J: TRBJ2-1
V: TRBV30
size: NA
length: 14

CDR3: CASSPTTSPDTQYF
DNA: TGTGCCAGCAGCCCCACAACGAGCCCAGATACGCAGTATTTT
D: NA
J: TRBJ2-3
V: TRBV5-6
size: NA
length: 14

CDR3: CASSLFAGTPNTEAFF
DNA: TGTGCCAGCAGCTTATTCGCCGGGACACCAAACACTGAAGCTTTCTTT
D: NA
J: TRBJ1-1
V: TRBV7-8
size: once
length: 16

CDR3: CASSPRPGQGLDTQYF
DNA: TGTGCCAGCAGCCCCCGACCGGGACAGGGTTTAGATACGCAGTATTTT
D: TRBD1
J: TRBJ2-3
V: TRBV11-2
size: NA
length: 16

CDR3: CASSGGTGPYEQYF
DNA: TGTGCCAGCAGTGGGGGGACAGGTCCCTACGAGCAGTACTTC
D: TRBD1
J: TRBJ2-7
V: TRBV25-1
size: NA
length: 14

CDR3: CAWSRTNTYEQYF
DNA: TGTGCCTGGAGCCGGACGAATACCTACGAGCAGTACTTC
D: NA
J: TRBJ2-7
V: TRBV30
size: few
length: 13

CDR3: CASSEDQGRKETQYF
DNA: TGTGCCAGCAGTGAAGACCAGGGTAGAAAAGAGACCCAGTACTTC
D: NA
J: TRBJ2-5
V: TRBV2
size: NA
length: 15

CDR3: CASSKFRENNSPLHF
DNA: TGTGCCAGCAGCAAATTCAGGGAAAATAATTCACCCCTCCACTTT
D: NA
J: TRBJ1-6
V: TRBV6-6
size: NA
length: 15

CDR3: CASSQRIDTGGYTF
DNA: TGTGCCAGCAGCCAGCGGATTGACACGGGCGGCTACACCTTC
D: NA
J: TRBJ1-2
V: TRBV3-1/TRBV3-2
size: NA
length: 14

CDR3: CASSSRTPGATNEKLFF
DNA: TGTGCCAGCAGCTCTCGGACACCAGGCGCAACTAATGAAAAACTGTTTTTT
D: NA
J: TRBJ1-4
V: TRBV7-8
size: NA
length: 17

CDR3: CASRKGAQDTEAFF
DNA: TGTGCCAGCAGGAAGGGGGCGCAGGACACTGAAGCTTTCTTT
D: TRBD1
J: TRBJ1-1
V: TRBV6-4
size: NA
length: 14

CDR3: CASSLEDSTGELFF
DNA: TGTGCCAGCAGCTTGGAAGACAGCACCGGGGAGCTGTTTTTT
D: NA
J: TRBJ2-2
V: TRBV5-5
size: NA
length: 14

CDR3: CASRGTGGNQPQHF
DNA: TGTGCCAGCAGAGGGACAGGGGGCAATCAGCCCCAGCATTTT
D: TRBD1
J: TRBJ1-5
V: TRBV6-5
size: NA
length: 14

CDR3: CASSQVLGLGTDNEQFF
DNA: TGTGCCAGCAGCCAAGTACTTGGACTAGGTACGGACAATGAGCAGTTCTTC
D: TRBD2
J: TRBJ2-1
V: TRBV14
size: few
length: 17

CDR3: CAISDTGVDNQPQHF
DNA: TGTGCCATCAGTGACACAGGGGTGGACAATCAGCCCCAGCATTTT
D: TRBD1
J: TRBJ1-5
V: TRBV10-3
size: NA
length: 15

CDR3: CASSHLRDRRLNSPLHF
DNA: TGTGCCAGCAGCCACCTGCGGGACAGGCGTTTGAATTCACCCCTCCACTTT
D: TRBD1
J: TRBJ1-6
V: TRBV11-2
size: NA
length: 17

CDR3: CASSWTTLGYTF
DNA: TGTGCCAGCAGTTGGACGACATTAGGCTACACCTTC
D: NA
J: TRBJ1-2
V: TRBV6-2/TRBV6-3
size: NA
length: 12

CDR3: CASSVGGYGYTF
DNA: TGTGCCAGCAGCGTAGGGGGCTATGGCTACACCTTC
D: NA
J: TRBJ1-2
V: TRBV9
size: once
length: 12

CDR3: CAWSPGNSPLHF
DNA: TGTGCCTGGAGCCCTGGAAATTCACCCCTCCACTTT
D: NA
J: TRBJ1-6
V: TRBV30
size: NA
length: 12

CDR3: CASSSPRDRVYEQYF
DNA: TGTGCCAGCAGCTCGCCCCGGGACAGGGTCTACGAGCAGTACTTC
D: TRBD1
J: TRBJ2-7
V: TRBV7-2
size: NA
length: 15

CDR3: CASSGPIGAGGTSPLHF
DNA: TGTGCCAGCAGCGGACCGATCGGGGCAGGGGGTACTTCACCCCTCCACTTT
D: TRBD1
J: TRBJ1-6
V: TRBV5-8
size: NA
length: 17

CDR3: CASSLGTERGEQFF
DNA: TGTGCCAGCAGCCTGGGGACTGAGCGGGGTGAGCAGTTCTTC
D: TRBD2
J: TRBJ2-1
V: TRBV7-9
size: NA
length: 14

CDR3: CSVDMGDTQYF
DNA: TGCAGCGTTGATATGGGAGATACGCAGTATTTT
D: NA
J: TRBJ2-3
V: TRBV29-1
size: NA
length: 11

CDR3: CASEGSGGPFYEQYF
DNA: TGTGCCAGCGAGGGAAGCGGGGGGCCATTCTACGAGCAGTACTTC
D: TRBD2
J: TRBJ2-7
V: TRBV28
size: few
length: 15

CDR3: CASSQVWPGLAVLTDTQYF
DNA: TGTGCCAGCAGCCAAGTTTGGCCGGGACTAGCGGTCTTAACAGATACGCAGTATTTT
D: TRBD2
J: TRBJ2-3
V: TRBV3-1/TRBV3-2
size: NA
length: 19

CDR3: CASSGPFKGLNSYNEQFF
DNA: TGTGCCAGCAGCGGACCTTTTAAAGGACTAAATTCCTACAATGAGCAGTTCTTC
D: NA
J: TRBJ2-1
V: TRBV2
size: NA
length: 18

CDR3: CASSSRTVQETQYF
DNA: TGTGCCAGCAGCTCGCGGACAGTTCAAGAGACCCAGTACTTC
D: NA
J: TRBJ2-5
V: TRBV5-4
size: few
length: 14

CDR3: CASNPTRGSTGELFF
DNA: TGTGCCAGCAATCCGACTAGAGGAAGCACCGGGGAGCTGTTTTTT
D: NA
J: TRBJ2-2
V: TRBV6-5
size: NA
length: 15

CDR3: CASSDRLGYEQYF
DNA: TGTGCCAGTAGTGACAGGCTGGGCTACGAGCAGTACTTC
D: NA
J: TRBJ2-7
V: TRBV19
size: NA
length: 13